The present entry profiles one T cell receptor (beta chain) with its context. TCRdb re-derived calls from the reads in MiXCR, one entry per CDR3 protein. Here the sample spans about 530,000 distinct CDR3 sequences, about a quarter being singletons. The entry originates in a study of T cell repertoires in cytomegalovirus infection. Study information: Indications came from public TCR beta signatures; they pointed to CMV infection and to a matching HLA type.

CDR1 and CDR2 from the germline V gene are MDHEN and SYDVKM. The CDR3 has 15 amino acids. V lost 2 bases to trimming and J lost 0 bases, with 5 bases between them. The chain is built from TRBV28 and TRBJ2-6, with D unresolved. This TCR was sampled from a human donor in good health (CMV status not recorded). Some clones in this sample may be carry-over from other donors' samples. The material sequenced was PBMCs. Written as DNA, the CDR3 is TGTGCCAGCAGTTTACAGAGCTCTGGGGCCAACGTCCTGACTTTC. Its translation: CASSLQSSGANVLTF.